The clone carrying this T cell receptor (beta chain) has just a few counts. The V end lost 5 bases, the J end lost 0 bases, and 13 bases lay between the germline ends. CDR1 LNHDA and CDR2 SQIVND come from the germline V gene (reference sequence). This CDR3 contains 15 residues. The sample belongs to a study of shared clonotypes between healthy human individuals. About the study: Those who served as donors were a couple of women and three men between the ages of 18 and 49. Per donor, CD8 memory used one plate, CD8 naive used two, CD4 memory used three and CD4 naive used three.

Here immunoSEQ multiplex PCR was the method, and the copy in TCRdb shows in-frame clones only, minus some. The sample consists of a few million clones, 93% of them appearing once. Cells designated naive CD8 were CD45RO-negative and were positively selected for CCR7, with terminally differentiated effector memory CD45RA+ cells excluded. Recent vaccinations or acute infections were absent in the healthy HIV-negative adult donors. This sequence joins TRBV19 and TRBJ1-1; no definite D call. The sequencing input was naive CD8+ T cells from PBMCs. The receptor's source is a man between 18 and 35 years old in good health. Some clones in this sample may be carry-over from other donors' samples. The CDR3 protein is CASSPTQILNTEAFF. DNA of the CDR3: TGTGCCAGTAGTCCAACACAGATCTTGAACACTGAAGCTTTCTTT.